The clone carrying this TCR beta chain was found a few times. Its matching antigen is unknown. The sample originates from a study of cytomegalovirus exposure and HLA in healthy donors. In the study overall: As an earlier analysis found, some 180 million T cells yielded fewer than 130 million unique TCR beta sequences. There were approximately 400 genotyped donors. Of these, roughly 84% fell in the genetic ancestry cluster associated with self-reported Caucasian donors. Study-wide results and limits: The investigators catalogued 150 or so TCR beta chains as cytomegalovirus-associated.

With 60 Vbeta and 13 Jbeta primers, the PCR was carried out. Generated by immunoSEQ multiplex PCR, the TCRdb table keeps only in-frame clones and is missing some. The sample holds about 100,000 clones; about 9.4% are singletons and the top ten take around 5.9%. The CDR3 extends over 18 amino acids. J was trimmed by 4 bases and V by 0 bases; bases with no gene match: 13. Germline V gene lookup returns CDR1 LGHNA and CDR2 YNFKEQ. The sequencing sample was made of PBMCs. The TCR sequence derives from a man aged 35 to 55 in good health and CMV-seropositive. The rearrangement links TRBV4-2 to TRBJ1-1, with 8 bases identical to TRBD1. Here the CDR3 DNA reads TGTGCCAGCAGCCAAGAGGTCAGGGGGCTTCGACAGGGCACTGAAGCTTTCTTT. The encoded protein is CASSQEVRGLRQGTEAFF.